This record concerns one T cell receptor beta chain sequence. The entry originates in a study of OX40 agonist ivuxolimab in advanced cancers. Overall study context: Patients got intravenous ivuxolimab at 0.01 to 10 mg/kg every 2 weeks.

The protocol was immunoSEQ multiplex PCR, while the TCRdb copy is restricted to in-frame clones and leaves out a portion. The top ten clones hold 6.2% of a sample with some 83,000 clones, nearly 95% of them seen once. The trim removed 5 bases at V and 3 bases at J, leaving 7 bases unmatched. The germline V gene has CDR1 SGHVS and CDR2 FNYEAQ. CDR3 length equals 14 residues. The receptor was isolated from an adult with an advanced solid tumor such as melanoma, head and neck, liver or kidney cancer. Here the sequenced sample was CD4+ or CD8+ T cells sorted from blood, taken in a trial of the OX40 agonist ivuxolimab. The gene calls are TRBV7-6 and TRBJ2-7, with TRBD2 identical over 7 bases. CDR3 in amino acids: CASSPSGEHYEQYF. CDR3 coding DNA: TGTGCCAGCAGCCCGAGCGGGGAACACTACGAGCAGTACTTC.